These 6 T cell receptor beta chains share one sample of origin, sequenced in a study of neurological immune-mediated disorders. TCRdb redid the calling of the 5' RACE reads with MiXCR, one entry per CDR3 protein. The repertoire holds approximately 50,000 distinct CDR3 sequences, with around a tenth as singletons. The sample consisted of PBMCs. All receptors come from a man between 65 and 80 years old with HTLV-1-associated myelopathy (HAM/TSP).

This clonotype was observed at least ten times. The CDR3 spells CSALQGLTEAFF. CDR3 nucleotides: TGCAGTGCTCTCCAGGGACTCACTGAAGCTTTCTTT. The chain combines TRBV20-1 with TRBJ1-1; possible D gene TRBD1, 5 bases. The CDR3 is made up of 12 amino acids. Germline CDR1 reads DFQATT; CDR2 reads SNEGSKA (reference sequence). Trimming took 5 bases from V and 4 from J, leaving 11 bases between them.

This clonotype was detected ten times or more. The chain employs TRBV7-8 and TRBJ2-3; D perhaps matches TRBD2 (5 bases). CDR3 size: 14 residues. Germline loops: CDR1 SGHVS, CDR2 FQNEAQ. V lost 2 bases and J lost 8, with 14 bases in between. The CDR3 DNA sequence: TGTGCCAGCAGCTTATCCTCTGCGGGTGGTACGCAGTATTTT. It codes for CASSLSSAGGTQYF.

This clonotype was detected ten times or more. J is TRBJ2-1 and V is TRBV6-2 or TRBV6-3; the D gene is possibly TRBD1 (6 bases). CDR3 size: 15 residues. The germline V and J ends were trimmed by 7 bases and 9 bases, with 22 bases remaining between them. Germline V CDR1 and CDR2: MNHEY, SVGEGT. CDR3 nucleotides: TGTGCCAGCACCACCCGGGACACCACTCGGGGTGAGCAGTTCTTC. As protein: CASTTRDTTRGEQFF.

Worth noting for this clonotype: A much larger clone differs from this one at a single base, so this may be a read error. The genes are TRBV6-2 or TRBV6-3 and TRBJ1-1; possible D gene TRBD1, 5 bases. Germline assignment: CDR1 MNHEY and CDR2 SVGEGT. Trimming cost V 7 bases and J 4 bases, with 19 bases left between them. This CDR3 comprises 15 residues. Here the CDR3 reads CASNPTSRGGTEAFF. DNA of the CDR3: TGTGCCAGCAACCCTACCTCCCGGGGGGGCACTGAAGCTTTCTTT.

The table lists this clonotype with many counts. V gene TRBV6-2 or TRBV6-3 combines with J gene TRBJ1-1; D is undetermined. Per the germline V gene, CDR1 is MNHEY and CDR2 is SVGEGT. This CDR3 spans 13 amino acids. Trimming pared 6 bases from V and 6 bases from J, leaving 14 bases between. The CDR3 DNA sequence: TGTGCCAGCAGCTCGTCGAATCCCCCTGAAGCTTTCTTT. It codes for CASSSSNPPEAFF.

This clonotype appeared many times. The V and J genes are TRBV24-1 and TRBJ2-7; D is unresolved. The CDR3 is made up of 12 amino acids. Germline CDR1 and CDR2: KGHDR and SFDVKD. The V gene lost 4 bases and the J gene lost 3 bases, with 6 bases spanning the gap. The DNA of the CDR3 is TGTGCCACCAGTGACCGGAACTACGAGCAGTACTTC. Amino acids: CATSDRNYEQYF.